The 21 T cell receptor beta chains below come from one sample, sequenced in a study of T cells after posttransplantation cyclophosphamide. The naive gate required viable CD3+CD4+ or CD3+CD8+ cells with CCR7+CD45RA+CD45RO-CD95-CD27+CD28+ phenotype. Generated by immunoSEQ multiplex PCR, the TCRdb table keeps only in-frame clones and is missing some. In the table there are about 20,000 clones, roughly 97% of which are singletons. The sequenced sample was naive CD4+ T cells sorted from PBMCs. These receptors were collected from a man in his forties or fifties in good health, CMV-negative, and a related stem cell transplant donor.

This sequence joins TRBV9 and TRBJ2-1; 7 nucleotides line up with TRBD2. Germline trimming cut 6 bases from V and 10 bases from J; bases unmatched to any gene: 16. The CDR3 runs to 15 residues. Germline V gives CDR1 SGDLS, CDR2 YYNGEE. Here the CDR3 DNA reads TGTGCCAGCACCATCACCGGGACTATCCCAGCGGAGCAGTTCTTC. Its protein is CASTITGTIPAEQFF. Full variable domain (remainder filled in from reference TRBV9 and TRBJ2-1): DSGVTQTPKHLITATGQRVTLRCSPRSGDLSVYWYQQSLDQGLQFLIQYYNGEERAKGNILERFSAQQFPDLHSELNLSSLELGDSALYFCASTITGTIPAEQFFGPGTRLTVL.

In this sample, this clone turned up once. The chain links TRBV29-1 to TRBJ2-5; D call uncertain. There are 16 residues in the CDR3. V was trimmed by 0 bases and J by 2 bases, leaving 16 bases between them. Germline assignment: CDR1 SQVTM and CDR2 ANQGSEA. The CDR3 bases are TGCAGCGTTGAAGATGGGTTCAGGCAGAGTCAAGAGACCCAGTACTTC. Translating it yields CSVEDGFRQSQETQYF.

This sequence joins TRBV11-1 and TRBJ2-7, with D possibly matching TRBD1 (5 bases). The CDR3 contains 15 residues. The germline V gene has CDR1 SGHAT and CDR2 FQDESV (reference sequence). V dropped 1 base and J dropped 3 bases, with 13 bases sitting between them. CDR3 nucleotides: TGTGCCAGCAGCTTAGAAAGTACAGGATACTACGAGCAGTACTTC. Translated, it gives CASSLESTGYYEQYF.

This chain links TRBV7-8 with TRBJ2-5; D may be TRBD2 (6 bases). Looked up from germline, CDR1 is SGHVS and CDR2 is FQNEAQ. The CDR3 extends over 13 amino acids. V lost 4 bases and J 7 bases, leaving 13 bases between the germline ends. The CDR3, as DNA: TGTGCCAGCAGCTCGGCTGGGGGGAGGACCCAGTACTTC. Translation gives CASSSAGGRTQYF.

The chain carries TRBV7-3 and TRBJ2-1; no definite D call. CDR3 length equals 13 residues. From germline, CDR1 is SGHTA and CDR2 FQGTGA. The germline V and J ends were trimmed by 3 bases and 5 bases, with 8 bases remaining between them. CDR3 sequence: CASSFIVDNEQFF. The CDR3 DNA follows: TGTGCCAGCAGCTTTATCGTAGACAATGAGCAGTTCTTC.

This clone was recorded only once. This chain connects TRBV4-3 to TRBJ1-2; D is undetermined. CDR1 is LGHNA and CDR2 is YSLEER in the germline V gene. Trimming removed 4 bases from V and 2 bases from J, with 11 bases in between. There are 14 residues in the CDR3. CDR3 protein: CASSLWTGNYGYTF. The CDR3 DNA reads TGCGCCAGCAGCCTTTGGACGGGGAACTATGGCTACACCTTC.

The rearrangement uses TRBV7-2 and TRBJ1-5; D not certain. The germline V and J ends were trimmed by 1 base and 4 bases, with 5 bases remaining between them. Germline V gives CDR1 SGHTA, CDR2 FQGNSA. This CDR3 has 13 residues. The DNA of the CDR3 is TGTGCCAGCAGCTTAGTACAGAATCAGCCCCAGCATTTT. Its protein product is CASSLVQNQPQHF.

Here the CDR3 DNA reads TGTGCCAGTAGTTTTGGGGGCGTCCGCTATGGCTACACCTTC. It codes for CASSFGGVRYGYTF. V usage is TRBV19 and J usage is TRBJ1-2, with a possible D match to TRBD1 (6 bases). The CDR3 has 14 residues. Trimming shortened V by 5 bases and J by 4 bases, and 14 bases separated the two germline ends. The germline CDR1 and CDR2 sequences are LNHDA and SQIVND (reference sequence).

The CDR3 is CASSPGQHNQPQHF. DNA of the CDR3: TGTGCCAGCTCACCAGGGCAACACAATCAGCCCCAGCATTTT. The rearrangement uses TRBV18 and TRBJ1-5; D uncertain. Germline lookup yields CDR1 KGHSH and CDR2 LQKENI. V lost 2 bases and J lost 3, with 8 bases in between. The CDR3 consists of 14 residues.

The V and J genes are TRBV5-1 and TRBJ2-3, with D perhaps TRBD1 (5 bases). Germline V CDR1 and CDR2: SGHRS, YFSETQ. The CDR3 spans 16 residues. V lost 5 bases and J lost 2, with 18 bases in between. DNA of the CDR3: TGCGCCAGCAGTAAGGCAGCCCTGGGGCCCACAGATACGCAGTATTTT. This encodes CASSKAALGPTDTQYF. Drawing the rest from reference TRBV5-1 and TRBJ2-3, the complete variable domain is KAGVTQTPRYLIKTRGQQVTLSCSPISGHRSVSWYQQTPGQGLQFLFEYFSETQRNKGNFPGRFSGRQFSNSRSEMNVSTLELGDSALYLCASSKAALGPTDTQYFGPGTRLTVL.

This chain connects TRBV7-9 to TRBJ1-2; TRBD1 matches 7 bases. The V segment lost 2 bases and the J segment 6 bases; nucleotides outside the gene matches: 3. This CDR3 spans 13 amino acids. Germline CDR1 SEHNR, CDR2 FQNEAQ (reference sequence). The CDR3 sequence is CASSLQGEDGYTF. The DNA of the CDR3 is TGTGCCAGCAGCTTACAGGGGGAGGATGGCTACACCTTC.

The rearrangement joins TRBV11-3 to TRBJ2-3, with 8 bases matching TRBD1. From germline, CDR1 is SGHNT and CDR2 YENEEA. CDR3 length equals 15 residues. After removal of 4 bases from V and 4 bases from J, the junction contained 7 bases not matched to a gene. CDR3 in DNA: TGTGCCAGCAGCTCAGGACAGGGAGGAGCAGATACGCAGTATTTT. This translates into CASSSGQGGADTQYF.

V usage is TRBV2 and J usage is TRBJ2-1; no reliable D call. V dropped 8 bases and J dropped 4 bases, with 15 bases sitting between them. Germline CDR1 reads SNHLY; CDR2 reads FYNNEI. The CDR3 runs to 14 residues. This CDR3 is CASHISGQYNEQFF. The CDR3 coding sequence is TGTGCCAGCCACATTTCGGGTCAATACAATGAGCAGTTCTTC.

This chain connects TRBV7-8 to TRBJ2-7; D perhaps matches TRBD1 (6 bases). Germline V gives CDR1 SGHVS, CDR2 FQNEAQ. The CDR3 has 15 residues. With 2 bases removed from V and 0 bases from J, the gap between germline ends came to 11 bases. DNA of the CDR3: TGTGCCAGCAGCTTAAATCGGACAGCCTCCTACGAGCAGTACTTC. Translation gives CASSLNRTASYEQYF.

The rearrangement joins TRBV18 to TRBJ1-1; the D gene is possibly TRBD1 (5 bases). In germline, CDR1 is KGHSH, CDR2 LQKENI. This CDR3 has 13 amino acids. Trimming cost V 4 bases and J 1 base, with 7 bases left between them. CDR3 in DNA: TGTGCCAGCTCACTAGGACAGAACACTGAAGCTTTCTTT. It encodes CASSLGQNTEAFF. Full variable domain (rest looked up from reference TRBV18 and TRBJ1-1): NAGVMQNPRHLVRRRGQEARLRCSPMKGHSHVYWYRQLPEEGLKFMVYLQKENIIDESGMPKERFSAEFPKEGPSILRIQQVVRGDSAAYFCASSLGQNTEAFFGQGTRLTVV.

This clone came up once. V gene TRBV29-1 combines with J gene TRBJ1-1; no definite D call. There are 12 residues in the CDR3. V lost 7 bases and J 1 base, leaving 10 bases between the germline ends. Germline V gene sequence: CDR1 SQVTM, CDR2 ANQGSEA. The CDR3 spells CSADWGNTEAFF. In nucleotides, the CDR3 is TGCAGCGCGGACTGGGGGAACACTGAAGCTTTCTTT.

V gene TRBV5-1 combines with J gene TRBJ2-3; TRBD1 is a possible D gene (5 bases). V was pared by 3 bases and J by 0 bases, with 8 bases between. CDR1 and CDR2 (germline): SGHRS, YFSETQ. There are 14 residues in the CDR3. The CDR3 DNA sequence: TGCGCCAGCAGCTACGACAGTAGCACAGATACGCAGTATTTT. The encoded protein is CASSYDSSTDTQYF.

This chain uses TRBV27 with TRBJ2-1; TRBD1 matches 9 bases. Trimming cost V 4 bases and J 3 bases; bases outside gene matches: 10. There are 17 residues in the CDR3. Germline V CDR1 and CDR2: MNHEY, SMNVEV (reference sequence). The CDR3 spells CASSSSPGQGIYNEQFF. The CDR3 DNA reads TGTGCCAGCAGTTCTTCACCGGGACAGGGCATCTACAATGAGCAGTTCTTC.

The genes are TRBV5-6 and TRBJ1-1, with D unresolved. The CDR3 extends over 14 amino acids. The germline CDR1 and CDR2 sequences are SGHDT and YYEEEE. The V gene lost 0 bases and the J gene lost 3 bases, with 9 bases spanning the gap. The CDR3 region is CASSLVGPDTEAFF. The CDR3 DNA reads TGTGCCAGCAGCTTGGTGGGCCCTGACACTGAAGCTTTCTTT. The full variable domain, rest sourced from reference TRBV5-6 and TRBJ1-1, is DAGVTQSPTHLIKTRGQQVTLRCSPKSGHDTVSWYQQALGQGPQFIFQYYEEEERQRGNFPDRFSGHQFPNYSSELNVNALLLGDSALYLCASSLVGPDTEAFFGQGTRLTVV.

The chain joins TRBV2 to TRBJ2-3, with 8 bases fitting TRBD1. The CDR3 runs 14 residues. J lost 0 bases, V lost 6 bases, and 2 bases had no gene match. From germline, CDR1 is SNHLY and CDR2 FYNNEI. CDR3 sequence (DNA): TGTGCCAGCAGCCGACAGGGGAGCACAGATACGCAGTATTTT. It codes for CASSRQGSTDTQYF.

The chain carries TRBV11-2 and TRBJ2-2; D call uncertain. The CDR3 length is 12 residues. Germline V CDR1 and CDR2: SGHAT, FQNNGV. V lost 5 bases and J 13 bases, leaving 14 bases between the germline ends. The CDR3 nucleotides read TGTGCCAGCAGCCCCTTCTTTGTGAGGCTGTTTTTT. Translation gives CASSPFFVRLFF.